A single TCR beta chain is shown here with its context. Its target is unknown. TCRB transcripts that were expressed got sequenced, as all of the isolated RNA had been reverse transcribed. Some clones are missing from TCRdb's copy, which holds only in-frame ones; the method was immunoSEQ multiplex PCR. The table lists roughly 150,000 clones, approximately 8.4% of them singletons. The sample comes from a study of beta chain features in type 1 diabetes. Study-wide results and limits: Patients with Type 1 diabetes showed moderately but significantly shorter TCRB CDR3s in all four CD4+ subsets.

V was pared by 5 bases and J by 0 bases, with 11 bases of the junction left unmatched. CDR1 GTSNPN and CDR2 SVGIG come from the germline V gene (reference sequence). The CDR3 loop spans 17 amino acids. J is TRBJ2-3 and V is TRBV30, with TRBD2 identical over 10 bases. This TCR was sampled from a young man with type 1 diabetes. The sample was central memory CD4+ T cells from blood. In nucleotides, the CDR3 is TGTGCCTGGTTGAAGACCCTAGCGGGGGTTAGCACAGATACGCAGTATTTT. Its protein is CAWLKTLAGVSTDTQYF.